This T cell receptor beta chain appears in the sequencing data of a study of cytomegalovirus exposure and HLA in healthy donors. With 5 bases removed from V and 3 bases from J, the gap between germline ends came to 15 bases. This CDR3 comprises 15 residues. From germline, CDR1 is MNHEY and CDR2 SMNVEV (reference sequence). Vbeta (60) and Jbeta (13) primers were used in the PCR. Authors' data handling: The authors later counted some 76 million unique TCR beta chains, some 9.9 million of them shared. TCRdb's copy holds only in-frame clones and misses some; the assay was immunoSEQ multiplex PCR. The DNA gave D and trimming, while V, J and clone size come from that table. Of under 200,000 clones in the sample, 70% to 85% were seen once.

The V call is TRBV27, the J call TRBJ2-3; the D gene is possibly TRBD2 (6 bases). The clonotype was recovered from a man in his forties in good health and CMV-seropositive. The sequenced sample was PBMCs. For the CDR3, the DNA is TGTGCCAGCAGTGGGGACTTCGGACGTACAGATACGCAGTATTTT. Translating gives CASSGDFGRTDTQYF.